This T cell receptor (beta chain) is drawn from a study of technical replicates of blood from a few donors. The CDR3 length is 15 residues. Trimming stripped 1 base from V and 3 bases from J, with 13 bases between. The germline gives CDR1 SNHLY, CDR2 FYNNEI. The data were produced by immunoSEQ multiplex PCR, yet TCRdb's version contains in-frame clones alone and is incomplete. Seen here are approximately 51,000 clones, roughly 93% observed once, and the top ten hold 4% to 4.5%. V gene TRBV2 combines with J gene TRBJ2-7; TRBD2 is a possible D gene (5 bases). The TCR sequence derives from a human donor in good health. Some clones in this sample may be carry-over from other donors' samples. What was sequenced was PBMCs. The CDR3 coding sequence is TGTGCCAGCAGTGAAGGGACTTCTGCTAGCTACGAGCAGTACTTC. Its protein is CASSEGTSASYEQYF.